The clone carrying this T cell receptor beta chain was seen a few times. As yet, its antigen is unknown. The CDR3 covers 16 residues. Germline-derived CDR1 and CDR2 are MNHNS and SASEGT. Trimming stripped 2 bases from V and 4 bases from J, with 17 bases between. Every participating donor gave one draw, a heparinised blood sample averaging roughly 0.12 L. A sort by CD45RO/CCR7/CD25/CD127/CD95/CD27 yielded CD4+ naive, central memory, regulatory and stem cell-like memory cells. Since all of the isolated RNA was reverse transcribed, expressed TCRB transcripts were what got sequenced. Produced via immunoSEQ multiplex PCR; TCRdb's table is partial and in-frame only. The sample has 550,000 to 850,000 clones; around an eighth are singletons. This sample stems from a study of beta chain features in type 1 diabetes. Study-wide results and caveats: Moderate but significant shortening of TCRB CDR3s was recorded in all four CD4+ subsets from Type 1 diabetes patients.

This sequence joins TRBV6-1 and TRBJ1-2, with TRBD1 as a possible D gene (5 bases). The sample comprised naive CD4+ T cells from blood. The sequence was obtained from a young man with type 1 diabetes. The CDR3 region has the DNA TGTGCCAGCAGTGAACCCGGCCCGGGACGGATCTATGGCTACACCTTC. Protein sequence: CASSEPGPGRIYGYTF.